This T cell receptor (beta chain) was observed in a study of technical replicates of blood from four donors. This clone was recorded only once. Assay used: immunoSEQ multiplex PCR; TCRdb lists only in-frame clones, some missing. The repertoire holds some 73,000 clones, with 90% to 95% as singletons. This TCR was sampled from a human donor in good health. Some clones in this sample may be carry-over from other donors' samples. The specimen sequenced was PBMCs.

The CDR3 here is CASRPTGTAYEQYF. The CDR3 DNA follows: TGTGCCAGCAGGCCCACCGGGACAGCCTACGAGCAGTACTTC. The rearrangement links TRBV11-1 to TRBJ2-7; 7 nucleotides line up with TRBD1. Germline-derived CDR1 and CDR2 are SGHAT and FQDESV (reference sequence). J lost 2 bases, V lost 6 bases, and 7 bases had no gene match. The CDR3 consists of 14 residues.